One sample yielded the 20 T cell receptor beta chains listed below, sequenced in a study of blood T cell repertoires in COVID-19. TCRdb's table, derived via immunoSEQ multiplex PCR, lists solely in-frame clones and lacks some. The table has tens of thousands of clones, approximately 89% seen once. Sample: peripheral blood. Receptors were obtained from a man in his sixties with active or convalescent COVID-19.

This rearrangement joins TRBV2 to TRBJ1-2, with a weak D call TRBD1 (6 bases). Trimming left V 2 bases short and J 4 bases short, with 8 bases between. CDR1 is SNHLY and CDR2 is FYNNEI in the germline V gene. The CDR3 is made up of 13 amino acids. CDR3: CASSETGFYGYTF. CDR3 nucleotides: TGTGCCAGCAGTGAAACAGGGTTCTATGGCTACACCTTC. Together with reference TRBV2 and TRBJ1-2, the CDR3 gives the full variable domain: EPEVTQTPSHQVTQMGQEVILRCVPISNHLYFYWYRQILGQKVEFLVSFYNNEISEKSEIFDDQFSVERPDGSNFTLKIRSTKLEDSAMYFCASSETGFYGYTFGSGTRLTVV.

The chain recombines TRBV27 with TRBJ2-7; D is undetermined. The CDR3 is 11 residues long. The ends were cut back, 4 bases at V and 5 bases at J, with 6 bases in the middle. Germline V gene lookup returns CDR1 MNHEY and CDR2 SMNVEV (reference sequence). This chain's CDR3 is CASSYRDEQYF. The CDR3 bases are TGTGCCAGCAGTTATCGTGACGAGCAGTACTTC.

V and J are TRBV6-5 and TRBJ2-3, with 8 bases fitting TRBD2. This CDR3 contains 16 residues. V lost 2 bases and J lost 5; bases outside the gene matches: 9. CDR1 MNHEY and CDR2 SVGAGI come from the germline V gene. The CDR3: CASSYGPGLDEDTQYF. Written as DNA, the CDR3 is TGTGCCAGCAGTTACGGGCCGGGACTAGATGAAGATACGCAGTATTTT.

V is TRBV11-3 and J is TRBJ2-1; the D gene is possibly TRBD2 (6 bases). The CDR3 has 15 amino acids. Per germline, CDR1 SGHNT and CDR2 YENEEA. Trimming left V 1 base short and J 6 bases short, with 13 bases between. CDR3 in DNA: TGTGCCAGCAGCTTAGGGGGGAGGTGGGGCAATGAGCAGTTCTTC. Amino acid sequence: CASSLGGRWGNEQFF.

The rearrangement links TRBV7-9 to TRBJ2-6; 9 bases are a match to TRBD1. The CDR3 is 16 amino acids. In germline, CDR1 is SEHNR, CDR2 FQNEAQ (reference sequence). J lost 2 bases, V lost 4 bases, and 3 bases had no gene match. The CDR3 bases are TGTGCCAGCAGCTCGGACAGGGGAACTGGGGCCAACGTCCTGACTTTC. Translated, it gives CASSSDRGTGANVLTF.

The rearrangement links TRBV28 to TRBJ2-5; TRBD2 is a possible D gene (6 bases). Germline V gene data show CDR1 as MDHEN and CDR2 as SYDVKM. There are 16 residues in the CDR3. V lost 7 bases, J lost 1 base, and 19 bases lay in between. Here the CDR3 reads CASTTPVGGGQETQYF. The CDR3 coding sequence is TGTGCCAGCACTACACCCGTTGGGGGAGGCCAAGAGACCCAGTACTTC.

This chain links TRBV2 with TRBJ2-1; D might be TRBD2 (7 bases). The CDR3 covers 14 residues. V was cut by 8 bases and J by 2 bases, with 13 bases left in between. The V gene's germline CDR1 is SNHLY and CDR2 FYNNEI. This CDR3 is CASGGGPTYNEQFF. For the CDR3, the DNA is TGTGCCAGCGGGGGGGGCCCCACCTACAATGAGCAGTTCTTC.

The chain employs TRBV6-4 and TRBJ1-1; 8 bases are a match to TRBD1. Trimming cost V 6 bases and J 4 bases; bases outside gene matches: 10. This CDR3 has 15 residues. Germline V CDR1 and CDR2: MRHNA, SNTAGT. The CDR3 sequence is CASSPSTGGGTEAFF. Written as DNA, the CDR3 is TGTGCCAGCAGCCCATCAACAGGGGGAGGCACTGAAGCTTTCTTT.

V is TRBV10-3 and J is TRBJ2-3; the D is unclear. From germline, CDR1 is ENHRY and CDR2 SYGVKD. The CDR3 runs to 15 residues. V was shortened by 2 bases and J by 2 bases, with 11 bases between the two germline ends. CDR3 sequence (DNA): TGTGCCATCAGTGAGATCGACTTATCCACAGATACGCAGTATTTT. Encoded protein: CAISEIDLSTDTQYF.

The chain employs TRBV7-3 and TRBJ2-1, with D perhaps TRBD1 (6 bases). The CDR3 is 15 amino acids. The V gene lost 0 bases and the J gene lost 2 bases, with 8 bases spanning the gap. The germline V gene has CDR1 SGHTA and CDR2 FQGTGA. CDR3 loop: CASSLTGTPYNEQFF. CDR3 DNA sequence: TGTGCCAGCAGCTTAACTGGGACACCCTACAATGAGCAGTTCTTC. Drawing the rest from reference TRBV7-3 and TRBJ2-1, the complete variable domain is GAGVSQTPSNKVTEKGKYVELRCDPISGHTALYWYRQSLGQGPEFLIYFQGTGAADDSGLPNDRFFAVRPEGSVSTLKIQRTERGDSAVYLCASSLTGTPYNEQFFGPGTRLTVL.

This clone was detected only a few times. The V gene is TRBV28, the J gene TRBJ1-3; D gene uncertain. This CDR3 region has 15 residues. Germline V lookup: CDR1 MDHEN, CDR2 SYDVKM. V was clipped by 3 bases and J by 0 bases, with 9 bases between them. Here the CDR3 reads CASSLLRRSGNTIYF. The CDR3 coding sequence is TGTGCCAGCAGTTTGCTGAGGCGCTCTGGAAACACCATATATTTT.

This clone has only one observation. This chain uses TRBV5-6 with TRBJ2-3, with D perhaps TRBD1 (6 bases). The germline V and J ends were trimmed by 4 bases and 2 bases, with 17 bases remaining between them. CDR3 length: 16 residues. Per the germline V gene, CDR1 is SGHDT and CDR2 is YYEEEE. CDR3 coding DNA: TGTGCCAGCAGCCACAGGGTACCTGACCTCACAGATACGCAGTATTTT. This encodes CASSHRVPDLTDTQYF. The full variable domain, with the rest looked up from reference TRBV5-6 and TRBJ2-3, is DAGVTQSPTHLIKTRGQQVTLRCSPKSGHDTVSWYQQALGQGPQFIFQYYEEEERQRGNFPDRFSGHQFPNYSSELNVNALLLGDSALYLCASSHRVPDLTDTQYFGPGTRLTVL.

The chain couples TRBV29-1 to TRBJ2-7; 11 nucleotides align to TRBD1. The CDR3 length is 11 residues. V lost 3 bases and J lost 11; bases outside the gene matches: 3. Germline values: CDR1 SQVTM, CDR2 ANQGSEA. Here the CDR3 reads CSVEGDRGKYF. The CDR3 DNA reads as TGCAGCGTTGAGGGGGACAGGGGGAAGTACTTC.

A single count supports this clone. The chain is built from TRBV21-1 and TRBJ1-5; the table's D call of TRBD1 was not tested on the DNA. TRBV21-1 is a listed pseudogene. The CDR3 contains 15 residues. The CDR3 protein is CASSTRGEGNQPQHF. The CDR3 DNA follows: TGTGCCAGCAGCACCAGGGGGGAGGGCAATCAGCCCCAGCATTTT.

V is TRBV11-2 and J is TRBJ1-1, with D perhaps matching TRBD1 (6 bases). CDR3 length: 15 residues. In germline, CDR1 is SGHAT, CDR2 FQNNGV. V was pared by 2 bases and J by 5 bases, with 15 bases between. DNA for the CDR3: TGTGCCAGCAGCTTACAGGGGAAAGGTGGGACTGAAGCTTTCTTT. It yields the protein CASSLQGKGGTEAFF. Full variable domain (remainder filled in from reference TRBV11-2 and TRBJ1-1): EAGVAQSPRYKIIEKRQSVAFWCNPISGHATLYWYQQILGQGPKLLIQFQNNGVVDDSQLPKDRFSAERLKGVDSTLKIQPAKLEDSAVYLCASSLQGKGGTEAFFGQGTRLTVV.

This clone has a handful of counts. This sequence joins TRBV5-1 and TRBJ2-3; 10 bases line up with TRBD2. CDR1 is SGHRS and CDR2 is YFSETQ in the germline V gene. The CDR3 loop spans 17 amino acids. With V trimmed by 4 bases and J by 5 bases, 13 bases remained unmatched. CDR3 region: CASSIQPGLASGDTQYF. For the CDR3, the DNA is TGCGCCAGCAGCATACAACCGGGACTAGCGTCGGGAGATACGCAGTATTTT.

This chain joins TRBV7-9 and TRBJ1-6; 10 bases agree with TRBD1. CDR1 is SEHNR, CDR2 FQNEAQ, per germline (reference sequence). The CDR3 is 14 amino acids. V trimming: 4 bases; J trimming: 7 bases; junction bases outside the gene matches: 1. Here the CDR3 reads CASSSGQGNSPLHF. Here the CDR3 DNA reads TGTGCCAGCAGCTCGGGACAGGGGAATTCACCCCTCCACTTT.

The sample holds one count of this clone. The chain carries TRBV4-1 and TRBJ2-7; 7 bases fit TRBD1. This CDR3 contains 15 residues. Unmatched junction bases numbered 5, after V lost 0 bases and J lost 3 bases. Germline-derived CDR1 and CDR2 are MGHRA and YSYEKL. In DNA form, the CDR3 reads TGCGCCAGCAGCCAAGAGCCCCACAGGGGCTACGAGCAGTACTTC. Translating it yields CASSQEPHRGYEQYF.

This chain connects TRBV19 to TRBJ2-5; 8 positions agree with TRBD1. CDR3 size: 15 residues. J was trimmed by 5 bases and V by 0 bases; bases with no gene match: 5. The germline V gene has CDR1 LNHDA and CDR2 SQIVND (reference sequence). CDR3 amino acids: CASSIDRGRLETQYF. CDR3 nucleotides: TGTGCCAGTAGTATAGACAGGGGGCGGTTGGAGACCCAGTACTTC.

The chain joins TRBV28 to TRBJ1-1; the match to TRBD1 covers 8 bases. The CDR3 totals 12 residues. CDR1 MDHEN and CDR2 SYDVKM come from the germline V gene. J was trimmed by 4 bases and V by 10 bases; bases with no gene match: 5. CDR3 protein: CATQTGGTEAFF. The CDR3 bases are TGTGCCACCCAAACAGGGGGCACTGAAGCTTTCTTT.